Presented here are 23 T cell receptor beta chains from one specimen sequenced in a study of CD8 T cells in Susac syndrome. RNA was extracted with the RNeasy kit, and a quantity of roughly 0.45 to 1 ug was reverse transcribed using random hexamers. TCRdb reanalysed the immunoSEQ multiplex PCR reads using MiXCR and keeps one entry per CDR3 protein. The sample includes around 190,000 distinct CDR3 sequences, 90% to 95% seen only once; the top ten take about 0.1%. Sequencing was done on a sample of CD4+ T cells from PBMCs. Receptor source: a human donor in good health.

The rearrangement links TRBV4-2 to TRBJ2-3, with D uncertain. The CDR3 contains 15 residues. Trimming took off 0 bases at V and 6 bases at J, with 13 bases between the two ends. Germline V CDR1 and CDR2: LGHNA, YNFKEQ. The CDR3: CASSQDRQAWDTQYF. The CDR3, as DNA: TGTGCCAGCAGCCAAGACCGGCAGGCCTGGGATACGCAGTATTTT.

The J gene is TRBJ2-6, the V gene TRBV11-1; TRBD2 matches 8 bases. The ends lost 2 bases at V and 1 base at J; junction bases unmatched: 22. The germline CDR1 and CDR2 sequences are SGHAT and FQDESV (reference sequence). The CDR3 has 23 amino acids. The CDR3 here is CASSLISRGGPPTVPSGANVLTF. The CDR3 region has the DNA TGTGCCAGCAGCTTAATTTCTCGGGGGGGCCCTCCAACCGTCCCATCTGGGGCCAACGTCCTGACTTTC. Full variable domain (outside the CDR3, taken from reference TRBV11-1 and TRBJ2-6): EAEVAQSPRYKITEKSQAVAFWCDPISGHATLYWYRQILGQGPELLVQFQDESVVDDSQLPKDRFSAERLKGVDSTLKIQPAELGDSAMYLCASSLISRGGPPTVPSGANVLTFGAGSRLTVL.

The gene calls are TRBV6-6 and TRBJ1-6, with D perhaps TRBD1 (6 bases). Germline loops: CDR1 MNHNY, CDR2 SVGAGI (reference sequence). With 9 bases removed from V and 5 bases from J, the gap between germline ends came to 11 bases. The CDR3 extends over 13 amino acids. The CDR3 bases are TGTGCCAGTATCCGGGACAATAATTCACCCCTCCACTTT. This encodes CASIRDNNSPLHF.

V and J are TRBV7-2 and TRBJ2-2; TRBD1 agrees at 8 bases. V shed 4 bases, J shed 4 bases, and the junction held 11 bases outside the gene matches. Germline V lookup: CDR1 SGHTA, CDR2 FQGNSA. The CDR3 has 17 amino acids. For the CDR3, the DNA is TGTGCCAGCAGCTCCACCGCGGGCAGGGGGCCCACCGGGGAGCTGTTTTTT. Translation gives CASSSTAGRGPTGELFF.

This clonotype appeared once. This chain joins TRBV6-4 and TRBJ2-1; TRBD1 might be the D (5 bases). Looked up from germline, CDR1 is MRHNA and CDR2 is SNTAGT. Trimming took off 3 bases at V and 10 bases at J, with 13 bases between the two ends. The CDR3 runs 13 residues. DNA of the CDR3: TGTGCCAGCAGTGAAAATCAGGGAAGCGAGCAGTTCTTC. Amino acids: CASSENQGSEQFF.

The V call is TRBV5-6, the J call TRBJ2-7; no reliable D call. In germline, CDR1 is SGHDT, CDR2 YYEEEE. The V gene lost 3 bases and the J gene lost 2 bases, with 9 bases spanning the gap. The CDR3 loop spans 13 amino acids. CDR3 bases: TGTGCCAGCAGCTCGGGTTGGGCCTACGAGCAGTACGTC. It codes for CASSSGWAYEQYV.

The chain recombines TRBV6-1 with TRBJ2-7; D unclear. The germline V and J ends were trimmed by 11 bases and 5 bases, with 22 bases remaining between them. Germline V gene data show CDR1 as MNHNS and CDR2 as SASEGT. The CDR3 has 14 residues. In nucleotides, the CDR3 is TGTGCCGGCCGAAGGTCAGCTTTTGACCACGAGCAGTACTTC. Protein product: CAGRRSAFDHEQYF.

This clonotype came up once. V gene TRBV7-9 combines with J gene TRBJ1-5; tentative D call: TRBD1 (5 bases). The CDR3 has 15 amino acids. The germline V gene has CDR1 SEHNR and CDR2 FQNEAQ (reference sequence). V lost 5 bases and J 9 bases, leaving 20 bases between the germline ends. CDR3 protein: CASSTNTGASGPQHF. CDR3 nucleotide sequence: TGTGCCAGCAGCACAAATACCGGGGCCTCAGGGCCCCAGCATTTT.

The genes are TRBV10-3 and TRBJ2-7, with D maybe TRBD1 (6 bases). Trimming stripped 4 bases from V and 6 bases from J, with 13 bases between. There are 13 residues in the CDR3. Germline-derived CDR1 and CDR2 are ENHRY and SYGVKD. The CDR3 protein is CAISGGQWGEQYF. Here the CDR3 DNA reads TGTGCCATCAGTGGAGGACAGTGGGGCGAGCAGTACTTC.

V is TRBV7-8 and J is TRBJ2-7; D is undetermined. The CDR3 runs 16 residues. V dropped 4 bases and J dropped 1 base, with 17 bases sitting between them. Per the germline V gene, CDR1 is SGHVS and CDR2 is FQNEAQ. The CDR3 DNA is TGTGCCAGCAGCTCTGTCGGACGGAAGGCTTCCTACGAGCAGTACTTC. This codes for CASSSVGRKASYEQYF.

The chain employs TRBV4-2 and TRBJ1-3; perhaps TRBD1 as D (5 bases). This CDR3 comprises 16 residues. The V gene lost 1 base and the J gene lost 0 bases, with 10 bases spanning the gap. Germline V gene data show CDR1 as LGHNA and CDR2 as YNFKEQ. CDR3 bases: TGTGCCAGCAGCCAAGGGGACGGGGGCTCTGGAAACACCATATATTTT. It is translated as CASSQGDGGSGNTIYF.

V is TRBV3-1 and J is TRBJ2-1, with D perhaps matching TRBD1 (6 bases). The length of the CDR3 is 13 residues. Trimming cost V 1 base and J 9 bases, with 10 bases left between them. The V gene's germline CDR1 is LGHDT and CDR2 YNNKEL (reference sequence). The CDR3 sequence is CASSQVQGVEQFF. In DNA form, the CDR3 reads TGTGCCAGCAGCCAAGTACAGGGAGTTGAGCAGTTCTTC.

V and J are TRBV7-2 and TRBJ2-7; 10 nucleotides align to TRBD2. Germline CDR1 reads SGHTA; CDR2 reads FQGNSA. The CDR3 has 17 amino acids. The trim removed 5 bases at V and 4 bases at J, leaving 14 bases unmatched. The DNA for the CDR3 is TGTGCCAGCAGCCTGTCCCAGTCGGCTAGCGGGGGTTACGAGCAGTACTTC. Amino acid sequence: CASSLSQSASGGYEQYF.

This chain joins TRBV5-4 and TRBJ2-4; D might be TRBD1 (6 bases). Looked up from germline, CDR1 is SGHNT and CDR2 is YYREEE (reference sequence). CDR3 length: 14 amino acids. The V end lost 0 bases, the J end lost 8 bases, and 12 bases lay between the germline ends. The CDR3 region is CASSLETAGDIQYF. The CDR3 DNA follows: TGTGCCAGCAGCTTGGAGACAGCAGGGGACATTCAGTACTTC.

The gene calls are TRBV15 and TRBJ2-1; D perhaps matches TRBD2 (6 bases). This CDR3 is 13 amino acids long. Looked up from germline, CDR1 is LNHNV and CDR2 is YYDKDF (reference sequence). The ends were cut back, 5 bases at V and 7 bases at J, with 12 bases in the middle. CDR3 amino acids: CATSDGGINEQFF. In DNA form, the CDR3 reads TGTGCCACCAGCGACGGGGGAATTAATGAGCAGTTCTTC.

Turning to this clonotype: Because it lacks the conserved phenylalanine or tryptophan at the end, this CDR3 is likely a read error. The V gene is TRBV6-5, the J gene TRBJ2-5, with a possible D match to TRBD2 (6 bases). CDR3 length equals 17 residues. The germline V gene encodes CDR1 MNHEY and CDR2 SVGAGI. The V and J ends lost 0 bases and 5 bases respectively, with 19 bases between them. The CDR3 region is CASSYSSGAGPGETQYL. The CDR3 DNA reads as TGTGCCAGCAGTTACTCCTCGGGAGCAGGACCGGGGGAGACCCAGTACCTC.

The chain is built from TRBV5-8 and TRBJ2-1; TRBD2 matches 8 bases. This CDR3 comprises 15 residues. Germline assignment: CDR1 SGHTS and CDR2 YDEGEE. V lost 4 bases, J lost 6 bases, and 9 bases stayed unmatched. The CDR3 DNA follows: TGTGCCAGCAGCGTTATAGGGACTAGGGGCAATGAGCAGTTCTTC. Amino acids: CASSVIGTRGNEQFF.

V is TRBV29-1 and J is TRBJ2-3, with unresolved D. The CDR3 has 10 residues. Germline lookup yields CDR1 SQVTM and CDR2 ANQGSEA. V gave up 4 bases and J gave up 4 bases, with 3 bases separating them. The CDR3 region has the DNA TGCAGCGTTGGGGCAGATACGCAGTATTTT. Translation: CSVGADTQYF.

This clonotype has a single count. V usage is TRBV6-6 and J usage is TRBJ1-1; D gene unclear. There are 14 residues in the CDR3. Germline CDR1 MNHNY, CDR2 SVGAGI (reference sequence). Trimming removed 0 bases from V and 8 bases from J, with 13 bases in between. The CDR3 is CASSYSKGPGEAFF. The CDR3 nucleotides are TGTGCCAGCAGTTACTCGAAAGGGCCGGGAGAAGCTTTCTTT.

This rearrangement joins TRBV12-3 or TRBV12-4 to TRBJ1-4, with D perhaps TRBD1 (5 bases). Trimming pared 3 bases from V and 7 bases from J, leaving 6 bases between. CDR3 length: 12 residues. CDR3 nucleotide sequence: TGTGCCAGCAGTTTCAGGGTTGAAAAACTGTTTTTT. Its translation is CASSFRVEKLFF.

This clonotype was observed once. This chain uses TRBV6-2 or TRBV6-3 with TRBJ1-1; no clear D. V dropped 0 bases and J dropped 5 bases, with 10 bases sitting between them. Germline assignment: CDR1 MNHEY and CDR2 SVGEGT. CDR3 length equals 14 residues. CDR3 in amino acids: CASSYSIGRTEAFF. CDR3 bases: TGTGCCAGCAGTTACTCGATAGGGCGGACTGAAGCTTTCTTT.

The gene calls are TRBV28 and TRBJ1-5; no clear D gene. The CDR3 has 14 residues. From germline, CDR1 is MDHEN and CDR2 SYDVKM. Trimming cost V 8 bases and J 1 base, with 12 bases left between them. CDR3 loop: CASSLSGSNQPQHF. CDR3 coding DNA: TGTGCCAGCTCTCTCTCGGGGAGCAATCAGCCCCAGCATTTT.

The chain combines TRBV13 with TRBJ2-7; D perhaps matches TRBD2 (9 bases). The CDR3 consists of 15 residues. The germline CDR1 and CDR2 sequences are PRHDT and FYEKMQ (reference sequence). V was pared by 2 bases and J by 6 bases, with 17 bases between. Here the CDR3 DNA reads TGTGCCAGCAGCTTACAGGGGGCGGGGGGGCCCGAGCAGTACTTC. Translated: CASSLQGAGGPEQYF.